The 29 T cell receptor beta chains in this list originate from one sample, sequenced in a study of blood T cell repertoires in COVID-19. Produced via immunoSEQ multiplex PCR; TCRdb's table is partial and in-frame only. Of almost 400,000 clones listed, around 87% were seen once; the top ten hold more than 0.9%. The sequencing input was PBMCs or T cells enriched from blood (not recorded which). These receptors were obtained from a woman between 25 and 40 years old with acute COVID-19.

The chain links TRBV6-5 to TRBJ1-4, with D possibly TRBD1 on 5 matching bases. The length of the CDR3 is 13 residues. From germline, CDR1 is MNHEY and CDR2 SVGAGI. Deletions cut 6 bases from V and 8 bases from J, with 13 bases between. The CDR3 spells CASRPDRWEKLFF. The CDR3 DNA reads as TGTGCCAGCAGACCTGACAGATGGGAAAAACTGTTTTTT.

CDR3 protein: CASSDAGTELLVSYNEQFF. The DNA of the CDR3 is TGTGCCAGCAGCGACGCCGGGACAGAACTTCTTGTCTCCTACAATGAGCAGTTCTTC. The rearrangement uses TRBV7-9 and TRBJ2-1; TRBD1 aligns across 7 bases. The trim removed 5 bases at V and 0 bases at J, leaving 16 bases unmatched. The CDR3 loop spans 19 amino acids. The germline CDR1 and CDR2 sequences are SEHNR and FQNEAQ (reference sequence).

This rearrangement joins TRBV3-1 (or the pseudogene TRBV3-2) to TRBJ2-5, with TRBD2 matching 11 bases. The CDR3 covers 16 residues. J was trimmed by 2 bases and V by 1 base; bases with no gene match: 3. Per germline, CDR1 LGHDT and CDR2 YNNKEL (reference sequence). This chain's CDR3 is CASSQVASGGQETQYF. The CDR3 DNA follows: TGTGCCAGCAGCCAAGTAGCTAGCGGGGGGCAAGAGACCCAGTACTTC.

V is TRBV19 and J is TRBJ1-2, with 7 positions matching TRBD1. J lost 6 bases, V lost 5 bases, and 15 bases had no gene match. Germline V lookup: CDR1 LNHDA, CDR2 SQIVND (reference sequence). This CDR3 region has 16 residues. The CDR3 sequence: CASSPRQGRFFHGYTF. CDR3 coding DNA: TGTGCCAGTAGTCCGCGACAGGGACGGTTCTTCCATGGCTACACCTTC.

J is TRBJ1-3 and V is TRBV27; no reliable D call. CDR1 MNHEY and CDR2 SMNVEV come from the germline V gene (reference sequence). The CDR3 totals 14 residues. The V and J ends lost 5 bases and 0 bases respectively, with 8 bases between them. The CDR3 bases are TGTGCCAGCAGTCGCAAGAGCTCTGGAAACACCATATATTTT. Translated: CASSRKSSGNTIYF.

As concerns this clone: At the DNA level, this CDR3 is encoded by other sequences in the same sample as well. The CDR3 bases are TGTGCCAGTAGTCGGGACAGGGGTTACGAGCAGTACTTC. This sequence encodes CASSRDRGYEQYF. The chain carries TRBV19 and TRBJ2-7, with 10 bases identical to TRBD1. CDR3 length: 13 residues. V dropped 5 bases and J dropped 4; count of bases not matched to a gene: 2. Germline CDR1 is LNHDA and CDR2 is SQIVND (reference sequence). Based on the CDR3 plus reference TRBV19 and TRBJ2-7, the full variable domain is DGGITQSPKYLFRKEGQNVTLSCEQNLNHDAMYWYRQDPGQGLRLIYYSQIVNDFQKGDIAEGYSVSREKKESFPLTVTSAQKNPTAFYLCASSRDRGYEQYFGPGTRLTVT.

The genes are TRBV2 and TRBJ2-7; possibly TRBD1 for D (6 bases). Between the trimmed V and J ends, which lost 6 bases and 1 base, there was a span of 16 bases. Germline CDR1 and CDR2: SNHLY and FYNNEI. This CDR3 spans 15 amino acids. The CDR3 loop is CASSRFRDISYEQYF. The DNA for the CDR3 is TGTGCCAGCAGCCGATTCCGGGACATTTCCTACGAGCAGTACTTC.

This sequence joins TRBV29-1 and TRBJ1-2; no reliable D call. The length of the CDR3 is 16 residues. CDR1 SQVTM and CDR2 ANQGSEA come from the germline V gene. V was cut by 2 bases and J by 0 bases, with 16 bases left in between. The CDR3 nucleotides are TGCAGCGTTGAATGGGCCCCAGTTACGTCTAACTATGGCTACACCTTC. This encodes CSVEWAPVTSNYGYTF.

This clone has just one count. This chain's CDR3 is CSVGLRQAPHYTF. CDR3 DNA sequence: TGCAGCGTTGGCCTAAGACAGGCCCCACACTACACCTTC. V and J are TRBV29-1 and TRBJ1-2, with D possibly matching TRBD1 (6 bases). The CDR3 is made up of 13 amino acids. Trimming took off 4 bases at V and 10 bases at J, with 19 bases between the two ends. Looked up from germline, CDR1 is SQVTM and CDR2 is ANQGSEA.

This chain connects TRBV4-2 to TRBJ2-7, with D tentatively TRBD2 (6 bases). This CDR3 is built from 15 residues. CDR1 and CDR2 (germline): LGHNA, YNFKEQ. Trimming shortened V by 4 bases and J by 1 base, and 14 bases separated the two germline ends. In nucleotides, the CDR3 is TGTGCCAGCAGCCCAGCGGGTAAGGCATCCTACGAGCAGTACTTC. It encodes CASSPAGKASYEQYF.

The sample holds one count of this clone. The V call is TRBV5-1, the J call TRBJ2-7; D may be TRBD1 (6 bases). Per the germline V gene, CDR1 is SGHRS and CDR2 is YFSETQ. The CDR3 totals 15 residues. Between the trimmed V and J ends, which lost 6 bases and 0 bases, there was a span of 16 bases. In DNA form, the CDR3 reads TGCGCCAGCACCCTTGACAGGTCCAGCTCCTACGAGCAGTACTTC. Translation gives CASTLDRSSSYEQYF.

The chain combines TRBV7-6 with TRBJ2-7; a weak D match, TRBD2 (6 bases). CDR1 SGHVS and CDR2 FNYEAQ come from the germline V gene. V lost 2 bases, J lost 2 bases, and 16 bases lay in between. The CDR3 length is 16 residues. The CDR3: CASSLNGGTVAYEQYF. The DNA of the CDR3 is TGTGCCAGCAGCTTAAATGGAGGGACGGTAGCCTACGAGCAGTACTTC.

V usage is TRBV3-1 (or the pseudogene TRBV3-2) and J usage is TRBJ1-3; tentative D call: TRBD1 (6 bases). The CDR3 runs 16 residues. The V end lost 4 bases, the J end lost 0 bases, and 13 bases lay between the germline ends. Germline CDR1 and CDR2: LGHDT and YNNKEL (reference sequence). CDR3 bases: TGTGCCAGCAGCCTGCGGGGGGCATTCTCTGGAAACACCATATATTTT. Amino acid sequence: CASSLRGAFSGNTIYF.

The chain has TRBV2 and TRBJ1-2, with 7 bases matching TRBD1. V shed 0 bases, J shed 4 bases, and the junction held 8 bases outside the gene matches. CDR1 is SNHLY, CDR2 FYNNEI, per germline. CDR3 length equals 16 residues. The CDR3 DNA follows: TGTGCCAGCAGTGAAGCGGTGACAGGGCGAGGCTATGGCTACACCTTC. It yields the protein CASSEAVTGRGYGYTF.

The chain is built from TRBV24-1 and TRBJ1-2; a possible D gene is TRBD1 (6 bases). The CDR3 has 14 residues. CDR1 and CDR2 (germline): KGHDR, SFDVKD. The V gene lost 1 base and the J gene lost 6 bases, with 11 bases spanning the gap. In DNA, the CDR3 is TGTGCCACCAGTGATTTCGGACAGCCCCATGGCTACACCTTC. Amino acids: CATSDFGQPHGYTF.

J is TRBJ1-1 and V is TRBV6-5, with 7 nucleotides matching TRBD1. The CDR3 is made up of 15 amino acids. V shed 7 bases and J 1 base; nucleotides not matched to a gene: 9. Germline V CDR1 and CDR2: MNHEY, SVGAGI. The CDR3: CASTRGDSWNTEAFF. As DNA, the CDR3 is TGTGCCAGCACCCGCGGGGACAGCTGGAACACTGAAGCTTTCTTT.

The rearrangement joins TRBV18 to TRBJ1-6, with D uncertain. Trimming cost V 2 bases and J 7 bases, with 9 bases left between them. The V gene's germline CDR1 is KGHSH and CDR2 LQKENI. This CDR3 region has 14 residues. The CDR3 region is CASSPVGGNSPLHF. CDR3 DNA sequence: TGTGCCAGCTCACCAGTAGGAGGCAATTCACCCCTCCACTTT.

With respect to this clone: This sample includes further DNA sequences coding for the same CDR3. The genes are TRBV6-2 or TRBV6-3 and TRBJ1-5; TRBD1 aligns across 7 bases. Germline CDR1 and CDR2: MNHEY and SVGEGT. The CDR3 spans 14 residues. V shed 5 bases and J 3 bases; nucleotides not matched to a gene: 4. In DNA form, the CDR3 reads TGTGCCAGCAGTCCGGACAGGCCCAATCAGCCCCAGCATTTT. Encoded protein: CASSPDRPNQPQHF.

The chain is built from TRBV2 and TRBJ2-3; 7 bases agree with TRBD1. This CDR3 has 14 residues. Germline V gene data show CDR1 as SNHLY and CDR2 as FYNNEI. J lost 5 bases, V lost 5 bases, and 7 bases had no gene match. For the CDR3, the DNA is TGTGCCAGCAGTCGACAGGGTTCAAGAGATACGCAGTATTTT. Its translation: CASSRQGSRDTQYF.

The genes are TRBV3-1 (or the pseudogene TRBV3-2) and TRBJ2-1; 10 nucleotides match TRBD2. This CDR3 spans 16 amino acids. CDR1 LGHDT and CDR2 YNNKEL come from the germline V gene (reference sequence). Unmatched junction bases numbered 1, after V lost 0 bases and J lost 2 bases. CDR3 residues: CASSQEAGGTYNEQFF. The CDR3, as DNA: TGTGCCAGCAGCCAAGAAGCGGGAGGGACCTACAATGAGCAGTTCTTC.

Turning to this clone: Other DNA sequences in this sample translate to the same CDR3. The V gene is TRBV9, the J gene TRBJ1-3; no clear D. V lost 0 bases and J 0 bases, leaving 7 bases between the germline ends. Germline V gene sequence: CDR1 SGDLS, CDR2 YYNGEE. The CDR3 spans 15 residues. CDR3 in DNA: TGTGCCAGCAGCGTAGGAGGGATCTCTGGAAACACCATATATTTT. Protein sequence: CASSVGGISGNTIYF.

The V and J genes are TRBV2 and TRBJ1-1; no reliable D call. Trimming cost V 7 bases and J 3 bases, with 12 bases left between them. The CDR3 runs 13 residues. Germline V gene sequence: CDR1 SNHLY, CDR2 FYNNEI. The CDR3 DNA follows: TGTGCCAGCAACCCCCGCGGGGACACTGAAGCTTTCTTT. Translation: CASNPRGDTEAFF.

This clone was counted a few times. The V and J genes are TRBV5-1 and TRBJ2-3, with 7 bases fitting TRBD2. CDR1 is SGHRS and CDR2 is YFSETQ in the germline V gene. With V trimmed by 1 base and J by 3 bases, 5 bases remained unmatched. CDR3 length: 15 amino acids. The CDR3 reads CASSLLQRETDTQYF. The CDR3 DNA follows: TGCGCCAGCAGCTTGCTTCAGCGGGAAACAGATACGCAGTATTTT.

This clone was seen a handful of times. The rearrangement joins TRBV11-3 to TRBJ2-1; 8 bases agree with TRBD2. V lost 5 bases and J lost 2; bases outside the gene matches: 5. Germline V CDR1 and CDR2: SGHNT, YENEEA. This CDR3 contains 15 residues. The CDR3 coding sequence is TGTGCCAGCAGCCGGGGGGGCTCCGCCTACAATGAGCAGTTCTTC. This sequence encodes CASSRGGSAYNEQFF. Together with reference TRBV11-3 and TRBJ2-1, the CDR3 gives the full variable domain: EAGVVQSPRYKIIEKKQPVAFWCNPISGHNTLYWYLQNLGQGPELLIRYENEEAVDDSQLPKDRFSAERLKGVDSTLKIQPAELGDSAVYLCASSRGGSAYNEQFFGPGTRLTVL.

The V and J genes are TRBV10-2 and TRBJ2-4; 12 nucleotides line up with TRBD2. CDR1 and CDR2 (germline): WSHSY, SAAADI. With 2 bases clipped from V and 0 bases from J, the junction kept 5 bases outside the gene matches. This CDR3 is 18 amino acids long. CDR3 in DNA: TGCGCCAGCAGTGAGCGACTAGCGGGGGATCTAGCCAAAAACATTCAGTACTTC. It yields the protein CASSERLAGDLAKNIQYF.

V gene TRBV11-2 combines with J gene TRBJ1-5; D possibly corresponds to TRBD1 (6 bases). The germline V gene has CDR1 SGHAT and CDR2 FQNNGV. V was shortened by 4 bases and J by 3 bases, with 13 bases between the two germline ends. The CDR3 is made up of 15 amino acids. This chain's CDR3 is CASSSSDRLNQPQHF. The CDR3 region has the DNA TGTGCCAGCAGCTCCTCCGACAGGCTCAATCAGCCCCAGCATTTT.

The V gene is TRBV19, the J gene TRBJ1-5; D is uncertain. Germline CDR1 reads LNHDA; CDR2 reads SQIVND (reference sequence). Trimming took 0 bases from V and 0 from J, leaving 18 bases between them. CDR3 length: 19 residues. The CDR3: CASSIDLERGSNSNQPQHF. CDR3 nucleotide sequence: TGTGCCAGTAGTATAGATCTAGAACGAGGCAGCAATAGCAATCAGCCCCAGCATTTT.

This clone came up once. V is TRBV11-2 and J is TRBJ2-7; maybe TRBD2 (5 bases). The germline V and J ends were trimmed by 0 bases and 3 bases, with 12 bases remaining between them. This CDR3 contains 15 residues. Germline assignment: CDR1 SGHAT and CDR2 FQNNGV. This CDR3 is CASSLERTSHYEQYF. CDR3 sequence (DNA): TGTGCCAGCAGCTTAGAAAGGACTTCCCACTACGAGCAGTACTTC. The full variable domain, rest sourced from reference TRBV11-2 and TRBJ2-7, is EAGVAQSPRYKIIEKRQSVAFWCNPISGHATLYWYQQILGQGPKLLIQFQNNGVVDDSQLPKDRFSAERLKGVDSTLKIQPAKLEDSAVYLCASSLERTSHYEQYFGPGTRLTVT.

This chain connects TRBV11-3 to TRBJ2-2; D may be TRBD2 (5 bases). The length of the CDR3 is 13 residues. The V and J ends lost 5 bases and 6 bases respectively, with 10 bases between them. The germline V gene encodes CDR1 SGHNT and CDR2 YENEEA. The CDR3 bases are TGTGCCAGCAGCCTCGGAGGAGCCGGGGAGCTGTTTTTT. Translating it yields CASSLGGAGELFF.